This T cell receptor (beta chain) was captured in a study of CD8 T cells in Susac syndrome. The T cells that were sequenced for TCR beta were CD8+ and CD4+ cells from blood. Negative isolation was used for CD8+ and CD4+ T cells and FACS enrichment for TEMRA cells. The V gene lost 1 base and the J gene lost 2 bases, with 11 bases spanning the gap. CDR1 is SQVTM, CDR2 ANQGSEA, per germline. CDR3 length: 14 amino acids. Reverse transcription of about 0.5 to 1 ug RNA was carried out with random hexamers. The authors amplified TCR beta CDR3 across 54 Vbeta and 13 Jbeta using immunoSEQ multiplex PCR. TCRdb recomputed calls from the immunoSEQ multiplex PCR reads with MiXCR, one row per CDR3 protein. The sample shows 150,000 to 200,000 distinct CDR3 sequences, 85% to 95% of them seen only once.

V gene TRBV29-1 combines with J gene TRBJ1-2, with D uncertain. The clonotype was recovered from a human donor in good health. Input material: CD4+ T cells from PBMCs. The CDR3 protein is CSVEVSEMNYGYTF. CDR3 nucleotides: TGCAGCGTTGAAGTAAGCGAAATGAACTATGGCTACACCTTC.